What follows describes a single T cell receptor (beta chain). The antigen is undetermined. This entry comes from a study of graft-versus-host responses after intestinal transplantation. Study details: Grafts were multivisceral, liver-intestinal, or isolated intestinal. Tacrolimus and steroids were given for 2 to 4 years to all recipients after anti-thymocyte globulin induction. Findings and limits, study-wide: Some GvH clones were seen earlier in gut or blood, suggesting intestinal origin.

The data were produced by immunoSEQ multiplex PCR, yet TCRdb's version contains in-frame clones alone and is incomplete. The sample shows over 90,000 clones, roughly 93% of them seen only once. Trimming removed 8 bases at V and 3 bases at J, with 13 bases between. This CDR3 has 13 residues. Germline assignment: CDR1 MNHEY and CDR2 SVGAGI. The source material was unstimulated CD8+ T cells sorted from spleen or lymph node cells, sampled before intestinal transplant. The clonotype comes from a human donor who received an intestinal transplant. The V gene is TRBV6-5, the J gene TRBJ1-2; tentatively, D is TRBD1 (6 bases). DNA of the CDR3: TGTGCCAGCGGCACAGGGTATGACTATGGCTACACCTTC. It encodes CASGTGYDYGYTF.